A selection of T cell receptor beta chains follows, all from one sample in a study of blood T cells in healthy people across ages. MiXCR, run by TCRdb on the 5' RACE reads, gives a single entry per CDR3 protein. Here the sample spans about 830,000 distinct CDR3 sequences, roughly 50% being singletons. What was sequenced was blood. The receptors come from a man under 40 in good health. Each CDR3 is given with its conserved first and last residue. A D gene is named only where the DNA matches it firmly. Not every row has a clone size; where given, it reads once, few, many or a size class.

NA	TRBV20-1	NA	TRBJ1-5	TGCAGTGCTACCCTGACAGGCGCCCTCAACAATCAGCCCCAGCATTTT	CSATLTGALNNQPQHF
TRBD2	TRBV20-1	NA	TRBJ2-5	TGCAGTGCTACCAAAAGGGCCAGCGGGACCCTCCTAGAGACCCAGTACTTC	CSATKRASGTLLETQYF
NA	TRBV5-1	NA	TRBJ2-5	TGCGCCAGCAGCATTACTAGCCTAGAGACCCAGTACTTC	CASSITSLETQYF
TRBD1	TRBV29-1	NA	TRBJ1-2	TGCAGCGTGAGAATAACAGGGGGCTCCTATGGCTACACCTTC	CSVRITGGSYGYTF
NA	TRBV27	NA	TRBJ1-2	TGTGCCAGCAGTTTATACGGGGGCGCTGGCTATGGTTACACCTTC	CASSLYGGAGYGYTF
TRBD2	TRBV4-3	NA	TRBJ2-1	TGCGCCAGCAGCGAGCGGGGACTAGCCCATGAGCAGTTCTTC	CASSERGLAHEQFF
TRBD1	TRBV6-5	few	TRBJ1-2	TGTGCCAGCAGTTACGGGACAGCTAACTATGGCTACACCTTC	CASSYGTANYGYTF
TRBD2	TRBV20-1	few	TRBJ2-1	TGCAGTGCCACTGTATTCGGACTAGCGCACAATGAGCAGTTCTTC	CSATVFGLAHNEQFF
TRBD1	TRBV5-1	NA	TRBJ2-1	TGCGCCAGCAGCTTGGGGGCGACAGGGGGCCATGAGCAGTTCTTC	CASSLGATGGHEQFF
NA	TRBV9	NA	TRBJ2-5	TGTGCCAGCAGCGTGACCGTAAGCTCCTACAATGAGCAGTACTTC	CASSVTVSSYNEQYF
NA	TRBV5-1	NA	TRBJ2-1	TGCGCCAGCAGCTTGTCGCAGCCTCTCAATGAGCAGTTCTTC	CASSLSQPLNEQFF
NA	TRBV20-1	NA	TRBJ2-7	TGCAGTGCTAGAAACCTCGCGGGGTACGAGCAGTACTTC	CSARNLAGYEQYF
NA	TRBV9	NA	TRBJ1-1	TGTGCCAGCAGCCAAGGGTTGACAGCCATAAACACTGAAGCTTTCTTT	CASSQGLTAINTEAFF
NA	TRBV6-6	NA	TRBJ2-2	TGTGCCAGCAGAAACCACGGACGCTCCGGGGAGCTGTTTTTT	CASRNHGRSGELFF
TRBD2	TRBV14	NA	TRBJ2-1	TGTGCCAGCAGCCACTCCGGACTAGCGGGTCAGCAGTTCTTC	CASSHSGLAGQQFF
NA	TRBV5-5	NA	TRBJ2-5	TGTGCCAGCAGCATACAGAAGTACCAAGAGACCCAGTACTTC	CASSIQKYQETQYF
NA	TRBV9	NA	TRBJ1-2	TGTGCCAGCAGCGTAGGGTTTCTGAGGGGTGGCTACACCTTC	CASSVGFLRGGYTF
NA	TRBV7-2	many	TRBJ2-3	TGTGCCAGTGGGGGAAGGGGAGATACGCAGTATTTT	CASGGRGDTQYF
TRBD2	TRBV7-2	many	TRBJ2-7	TGTGCCAGCAGCTCCACTAGCGGGTACGAGCAGTACTTC	CASSSTSGYEQYF
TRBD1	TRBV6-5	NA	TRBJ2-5	TGTGCCAGCAGTTTGACAGGGGGCTATGACGAGACCCAGTACTTC	CASSLTGGYDETQYF
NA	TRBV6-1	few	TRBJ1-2	TGTGCCAGCAGTGTTGAGGGCCTCTATGGCTACACCTTC	CASSVEGLYGYTF
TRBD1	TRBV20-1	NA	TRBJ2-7	TGCAGTGCTAGAGTGGGACAGGCGGGCGAGCAGTACTTC	CSARVGQAGEQYF
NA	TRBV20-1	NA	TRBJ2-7	TGCAGTGCTAGTCCATCGGGGACGTCCTACGAGCAGTACTTC	CSASPSGTSYEQYF
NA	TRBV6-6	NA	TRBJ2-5	TGTGCCAGCAGTTACCAGGGGATGCAGTACTTC	CASSYQGMQYF
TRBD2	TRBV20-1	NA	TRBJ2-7	TGCAGTGCTAAGGGGGCTAGCGGGATTCTCCACGAGCAGTACTTC	CSAKGASGILHEQYF
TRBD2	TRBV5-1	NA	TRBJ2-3	TGCGCCAGCAGCTTGGAAGGGACTAGCAGCGATACGCAGTATTTT	CASSLEGTSSDTQYF